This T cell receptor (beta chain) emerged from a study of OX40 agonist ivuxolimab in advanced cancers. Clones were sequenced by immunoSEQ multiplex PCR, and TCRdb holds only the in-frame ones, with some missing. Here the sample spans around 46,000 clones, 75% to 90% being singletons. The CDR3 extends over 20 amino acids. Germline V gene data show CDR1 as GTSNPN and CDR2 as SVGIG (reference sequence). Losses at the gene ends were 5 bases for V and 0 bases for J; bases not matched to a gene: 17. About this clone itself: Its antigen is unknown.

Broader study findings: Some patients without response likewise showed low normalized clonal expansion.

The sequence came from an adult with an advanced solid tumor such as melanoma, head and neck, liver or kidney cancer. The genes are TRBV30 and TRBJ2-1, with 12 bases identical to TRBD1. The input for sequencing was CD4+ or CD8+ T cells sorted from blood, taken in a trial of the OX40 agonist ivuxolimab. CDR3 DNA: TGTGCCTGGGAGGGATGGGGGCCGGGACAGGGGGCGTCCTCCTACAATGAGCAGTTCTTC. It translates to CAWEGWGPGQGASSYNEQFF.